This T cell receptor (beta chain) stems from a study of somatic mutations in cytotoxic T cells in rheumatoid arthritis. Profiled with immunoSEQ multiplex PCR; TCRdb holds only in-frame clones, not every one. The sample records tens of thousands of clones, more than 80% being singletons. V dropped 3 bases and J dropped 9; count of bases not matched to a gene: 6. This CDR3 comprises 14 residues. Germline lookup yields CDR1 MNHNS and CDR2 SASEGT. This TCR derives from an adult with rheumatoid arthritis. The V call is TRBV6-1, the J call TRBJ1-4; TRBD1 matches 8 bases. The sequenced material came from CD8+ T cells sorted from blood. CDR3 in amino acids: CASSEGQATKKLFF. The CDR3 DNA is TGTGCCAGCAGTGAGGGACAGGCCACAAAAAAACTGTTTTTT.